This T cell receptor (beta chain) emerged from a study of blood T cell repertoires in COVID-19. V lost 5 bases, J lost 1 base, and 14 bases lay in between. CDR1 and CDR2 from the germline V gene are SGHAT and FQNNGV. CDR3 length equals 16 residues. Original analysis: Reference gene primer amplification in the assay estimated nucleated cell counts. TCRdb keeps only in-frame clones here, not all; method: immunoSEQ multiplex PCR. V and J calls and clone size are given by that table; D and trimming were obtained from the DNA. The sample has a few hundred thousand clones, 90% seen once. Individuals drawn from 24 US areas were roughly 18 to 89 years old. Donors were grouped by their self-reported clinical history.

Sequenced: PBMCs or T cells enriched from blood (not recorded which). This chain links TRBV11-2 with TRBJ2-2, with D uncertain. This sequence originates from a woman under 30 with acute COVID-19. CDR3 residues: CASSPGTYRNTGELFF. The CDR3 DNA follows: TGTGCCAGCAGCCCTGGTACTTATAGGAACACCGGGGAGCTGTTTTTT. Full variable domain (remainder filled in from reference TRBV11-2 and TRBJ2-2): EAGVAQSPRYKIIEKRQSVAFWCNPISGHATLYWYQQILGQGPKLLIQFQNNGVVDDSQLPKDRFSAERLKGVDSTLKIQPAKLEDSAVYLCASSPGTYRNTGELFFGEGSRLTVL.